The present entry profiles one T cell receptor beta chain with its context. The antigen is not known. These data belong to a study of a mutant IDH1 vaccine in newly diagnosed glioma. Study at large: All eight of the vaccinations patients received fell in weeks 1, 3, 5, 7, 11, 15, 19 and 23. Prior therapy was radiotherapy, temozolomide, or both; most received both. Patients received vaccination from 4-6 weeks after radiotherapy alone, or with temozolomide cycles. Study observations and caveats: Altogether, 80% to 95% of patients exhibited vaccine-induced immune responses.

Losses at the gene ends were 1 base for V and 2 bases for J; bases not matched to a gene: 17. This CDR3 is built from 19 residues. Germline CDR1 SGDLS, CDR2 YYNGEE. Here immunoSEQ multiplex PCR was the method, and the copy in TCRdb shows in-frame clones only, minus some. The sample consists of under 70,000 clones, 84% of them appearing once. Time point denoted: week 23, last vaccination. Every single dose of the vaccine, 300 ug of mutant IDH1 20-mer peptide, came with topical imiquimod. This material consisted of PBMCs, taken from a glioma patient whose treatment included an IDH1 peptide vaccine. The rearrangement joins TRBV9 to TRBJ1-2; 7 nucleotides agree with TRBD1. This receptor was obtained from a man between 18 and 35 years old with glioma. The CDR3: CASSVMGGGGGYRNYGYTF. In DNA form, the CDR3 reads TGTGCCAGCAGCGTAATGGGAGGAGGAGGGGGCTATCGGAACTATGGCTACACCTTC.